The clone carrying this TCR beta chain was found a few times. Antigen specificity is unknown. CDR1 LGHNA and CDR2 YNFKEQ come from the germline V gene. V lost 3 bases, J lost 6 bases, and 5 bases stayed unmatched. The CDR3 sequence is 15 residues long. The data are from a study of T-cell memory formation after mild COVID-19. The study's findings and limits: CD4/CD8 balance held among clones contracting day 15 to 85, and later expanders leaned CD4+. Mainly CM and EM harbored the contracting CD4+ clones; mainly EMRA harbored the CD8+ ones. In pre-infection memory, a portion of responding clones appeared, which suggested that cross-reactive memory joined.

UMIs and sample barcodes were carried by the TCR alpha and TCR beta cDNA libraries that 5'RACE produced using constant-segment primers. TCRdb reprocessed the 5' RACE reads via MiXCR and lists one record per CDR3 protein. This table holds tens of thousands of distinct CDR3 sequences, around a quarter found once. Material for sequencing was PBMCs or a T cell subset sorted from them (not recorded which). The origin of this receptor is a man aged 18-30 years who had mild COVID-19 (a few samples of this study predate the infection). Cell type and time point are not known. The chain couples TRBV4-2 to TRBJ2-2; 9 bases line up with TRBD2. CDR3 amino acids: CASSHPGLAPGELFF. As DNA, the CDR3 is TGTGCCAGCAGCCATCCGGGACTAGCTCCCGGGGAGCTGTTTTTT.